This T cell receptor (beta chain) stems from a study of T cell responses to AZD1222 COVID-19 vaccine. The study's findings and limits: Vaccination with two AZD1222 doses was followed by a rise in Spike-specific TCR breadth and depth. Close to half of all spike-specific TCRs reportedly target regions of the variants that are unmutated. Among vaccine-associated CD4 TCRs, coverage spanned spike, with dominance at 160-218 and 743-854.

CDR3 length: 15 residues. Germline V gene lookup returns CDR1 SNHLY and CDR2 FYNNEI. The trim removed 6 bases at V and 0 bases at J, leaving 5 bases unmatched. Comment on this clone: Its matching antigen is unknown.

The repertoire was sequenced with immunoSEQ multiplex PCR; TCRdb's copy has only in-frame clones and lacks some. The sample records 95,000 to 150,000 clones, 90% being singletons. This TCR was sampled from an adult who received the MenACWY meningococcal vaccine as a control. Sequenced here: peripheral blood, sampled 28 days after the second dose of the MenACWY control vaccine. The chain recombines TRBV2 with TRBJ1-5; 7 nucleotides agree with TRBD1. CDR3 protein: CASRNDRVSNQPQHF. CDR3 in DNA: TGTGCCAGCAGAAATGACAGGGTTAGCAATCAGCCCCAGCATTTT.